The present entry profiles one TCR beta chain with its context. Its specificity is not known. The junction differs from germline at one of its ends, possibly a read error. Via MiXCR, TCRdb re-called the RT-PCR reads, giving one row per CDR3 protein. The sample shows approximately 570,000 distinct CDR3 sequences, about 8% of them seen only once. This CDR3 has 18 amino acids. This sample is drawn from a study of response to subunit inactivated influenza vaccine. Study findings and constraints: With each seasonal influenza vaccination, the authors suggested, few new T cells are recruited.

V and J are TRBV6-7 and TRBJ1-1; TRBD1 aligns across 9 bases. TRBV6-7 is labeled an ORF, and its function is uncertain. This TCR was sampled from a man between 50 and 69 years old who received an inactivated influenza vaccine. This specimen was PBMCs from blood, taken roughly 24 months after vaccination. The CDR3 here is CASSYPRTGDSMNTEAFF. Written as DNA, the CDR3 is TGTGCTAGCAGTTACCCCCGGACAGGGGATTCCATGAACACTGAAGCTTTCTTT.